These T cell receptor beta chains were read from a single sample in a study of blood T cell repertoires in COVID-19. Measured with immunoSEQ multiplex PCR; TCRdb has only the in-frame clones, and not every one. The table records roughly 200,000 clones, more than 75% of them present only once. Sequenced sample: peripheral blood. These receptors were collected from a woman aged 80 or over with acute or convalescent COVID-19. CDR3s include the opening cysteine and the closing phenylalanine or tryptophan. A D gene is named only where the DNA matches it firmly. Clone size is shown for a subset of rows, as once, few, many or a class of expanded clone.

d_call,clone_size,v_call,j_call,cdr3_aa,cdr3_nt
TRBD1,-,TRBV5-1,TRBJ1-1,CASSGEYGQGWVRAFF,TGCGCCAGCAGCGGAGAGTATGGACAGGGGTGGGTTAGAGCTTTCTTT
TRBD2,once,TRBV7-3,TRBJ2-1,CASSFRAGVLYNEQFF,TGTGCCAGCAGCTTCAGGGCGGGGGTCCTTTACAATGAGCAGTTCTTC
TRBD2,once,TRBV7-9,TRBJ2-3,CASSFQSAGVRTDTQYF,TGTGCCAGCAGCTTCCAATCAGCGGGAGTGCGCACAGATACGCAGTATTTT
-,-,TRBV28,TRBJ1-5,CASSRGGSRPRLEQPQHF,TGTGCCAGCAGCCGAGGGGGTAGCAGGCCTAGGCTGGAGCAGCCCCAGCATTTT
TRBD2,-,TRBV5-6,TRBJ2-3,CASSSLAGVEDTQYF,TGTGCCAGCAGCTCTCTAGCGGGAGTGGAAGATACGCAGTATTTT
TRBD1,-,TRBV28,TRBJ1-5,CASSTGGLGNQPQHF,TGTGCCAGCAGTACAGGGGGTTTGGGCAATCAGCCCCAGCATTTT
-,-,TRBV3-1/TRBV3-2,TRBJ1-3,CASSRYGQPGNTIYF,TGTGCCAGCAGTCGTTACGGACAGCCTGGAAACACCATATATTTT
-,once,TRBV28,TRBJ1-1,CASSFGGVNTEAFF,TGTGCCAGCAGTTTCGGGGGGGTGAACACTGAAGCTTTCTTT
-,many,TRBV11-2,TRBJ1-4,CASSLGGPQEKLFF,TGTGCCAGCAGCTTAGGGGGGCCCCAAGAAAAACTGTTTTTT
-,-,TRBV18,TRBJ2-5,CASSPPSRETQYF,TGTGCCAGCTCACCACCGTCACGGGAGACCCAGTACTTC
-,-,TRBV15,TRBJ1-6,CATSRAARDGSPLHF,TGTGCCACCAGCAGAGCGGCCAGGGATGGTTCACCCCTCCACTTT
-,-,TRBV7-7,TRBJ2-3,CASSPKSGTDTQYF,TGTGCTAGCAGCCCTAAATCCGGGACAGATACGCAGTATTTT
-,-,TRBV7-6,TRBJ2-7,CASSLRQGPYEQYF,TGTGCCAGCAGCTTAAGGCAGGGCCCCTACGAGCAGTACTTC
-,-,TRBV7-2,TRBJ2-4,CASSSHSLQGGIAKNIQYF,TGTGCCAGCAGCTCACACTCCCTACAGGGAGGGATAGCCAAAAACATTCAGTACTTC
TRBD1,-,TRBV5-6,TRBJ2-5,CASSLVTGDLETQYF,TGTGCCAGCAGCTTGGTGACAGGGGACCTGGAGACCCAGTACTTC
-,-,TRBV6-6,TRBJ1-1,CASILSYTEAFF,TGTGCCAGCATTCTGAGTTACACTGAAGCTTTCTTT
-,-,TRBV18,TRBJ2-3,CASSPVDYSDTQYF,TGTGCCAGCTCACCGGTAGATTATTCAGATACGCAGTATTTT
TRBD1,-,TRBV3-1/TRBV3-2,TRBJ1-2,CASSLQGANYGYTF,TGTGCCAGCAGCCTGCAGGGGGCCAACTATGGCTACACCTTC
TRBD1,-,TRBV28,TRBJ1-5,CASSSRQGSNQPQHF,TGTGCCAGCAGTTCCAGACAGGGGAGCAATCAGCCCCAGCATTTT
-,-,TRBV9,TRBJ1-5,CASSEREGGNQPQHF,TGTGCCAGCAGCGAGAGAGAGGGGGGCAATCAGCCCCAGCATTTT
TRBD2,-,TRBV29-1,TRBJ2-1,CSDIAGAYNEQFF,TGCAGCGATATAGCGGGAGCCTACAATGAGCAGTTCTTC
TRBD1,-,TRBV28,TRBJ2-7,CASSPHRGYSYEQYF,TGTGCCAGCAGTCCCCACAGGGGCTACTCCTACGAGCAGTACTTC
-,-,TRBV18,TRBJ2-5,CASSPPAREVTQYF,TGTGCCAGCTCACCACCCGCCAGGGAAGTGACCCAGTACTTC
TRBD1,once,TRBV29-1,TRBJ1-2,CSVDRDRTNYGYTF,TGCAGCGTTGACAGGGACAGGACTAACTATGGCTACACCTTC
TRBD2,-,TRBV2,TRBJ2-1,CAILIGTSNYNEQFF,TGTGCCATCTTGATCGGGACTAGTAACTACAATGAGCAGTTCTTC
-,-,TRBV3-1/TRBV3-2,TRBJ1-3,CASSQDERQVPSGNTIYF,TGTGCCAGCAGCCAAGACGAAAGACAGGTCCCTTCTGGAAACACCATATATTTT
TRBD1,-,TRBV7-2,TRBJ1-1,CASSYRGRYTEAFF,TGTGCCAGCAGTTACAGGGGGCGGTACACTGAAGCTTTCTTT
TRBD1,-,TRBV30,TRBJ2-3,CAWRIPGQGADTQYF,TGTGCCTGGAGGATCCCGGGACAGGGGGCAGATACGCAGTATTTT
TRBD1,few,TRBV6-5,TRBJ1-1,CASIQTRDRVTEAFF,TGTGCCAGCATCCAAACTCGGGACAGGGTCACTGAAGCTTTCTTT
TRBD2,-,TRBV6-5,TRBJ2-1,CASSYKTSGYNEQFF,TGTGCCAGCAGTTACAAGACTAGCGGCTACAATGAGCAGTTCTTC
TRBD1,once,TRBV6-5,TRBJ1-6,CASSPRQGNSPLHF,TGTGCCAGCAGTCCCCGACAGGGGAATTCACCCCTCCACTTT
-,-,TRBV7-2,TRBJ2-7,CASSFGQISSYEQYF,TGTGCCAGCAGCTTCGGACAGATCAGCTCCTACGAGCAGTACTTC
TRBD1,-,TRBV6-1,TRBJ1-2,CASSAAGTGLYGYTF,TGTGCCAGCAGTGCGGCCGGGACAGGGCTTTATGGCTACACCTTC
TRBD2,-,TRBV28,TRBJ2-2,CASSTSGLNTGELFF,TGTGCCAGCAGCACTAGCGGCCTGAACACCGGGGAGCTGTTTTTT
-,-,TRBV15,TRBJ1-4,CATSRDRGSTATNEKLFF,TGTGCCACCAGCAGAGATCGCGGGTCCACTGCAACTAATGAAAAACTGTTTTTT
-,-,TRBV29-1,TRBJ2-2,CSVGLTFTGELFF,TGCAGCGTGGGACTGACCTTCACCGGGGAGCTGTTTTTT
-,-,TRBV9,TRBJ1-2,CASSVGGDYGYTF,TGTGCCAGCAGCGTAGGAGGCGACTATGGCTACACCTTC
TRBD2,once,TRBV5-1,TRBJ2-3,CASSLLAGDDTQYF,TGCGCCAGCAGCTTGCTAGCGGGTGACGATACGCAGTATTTT
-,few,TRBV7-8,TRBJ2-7,CASSLVAAGPYEQYF,TGTGCCAGCAGCTTAGTGGCCGCAGGGCCCTACGAGCAGTACTTC
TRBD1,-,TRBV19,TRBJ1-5,CASSSIGTGGNQPQHF,TGTGCCAGTAGCTCTATCGGGACAGGGGGAAATCAGCCCCAGCATTTT
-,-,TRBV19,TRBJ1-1,CASSRNRARDTEAFF,TGTGCCAGTAGTAGAAACAGGGCTCGGGACACTGAAGCTTTCTTT
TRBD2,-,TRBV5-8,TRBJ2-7,CASSPTRTSSGPFPYEQYF,TGTGCCAGCAGCCCGACACGGACTAGTTCGGGGCCCTTTCCCTACGAGCAGTACTTC
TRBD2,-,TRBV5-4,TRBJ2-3,CASSIRLAGGADTQYF,TGTGCCAGCAGCATTCGACTAGCGGGAGGCGCAGATACGCAGTATTTT
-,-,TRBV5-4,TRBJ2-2,CASRPGQIGRSANTGELFF,TGTGCCAGCAGACCCGGACAGATTGGCCGTTCCGCGAACACCGGGGAGCTGTTTTTT
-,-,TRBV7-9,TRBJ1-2,CASSRTDLNGYTF,TGTGCCAGCAGCCGGACAGACTTAAATGGCTACACCTTC
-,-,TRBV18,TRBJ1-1,CASSPWSIGSEWTEAFF,TGTGCCAGCTCACCCTGGTCTATCGGGTCTGAATGGACTGAAGCTTTCTTT
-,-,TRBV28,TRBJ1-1,CASVWGGDTEAFF,TGTGCCAGCGTGTGGGGGGGGGACACTGAAGCTTTCTTT
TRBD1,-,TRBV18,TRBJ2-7,CASSPLSGTGSSEQYF,TGTGCCAGCTCACCACTCTCCGGGACAGGGTCTAGCGAGCAGTACTTC
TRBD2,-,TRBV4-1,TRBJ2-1,CASSRPTSDQFF,TGCGCCAGCAGCCGCCCGACTAGCGATCAGTTCTTC
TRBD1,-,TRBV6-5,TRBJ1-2,CASSSQEDRPYTF,TGTGCCAGCAGTAGCCAAGAGGACAGGCCATACACCTTC
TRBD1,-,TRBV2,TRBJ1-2,CASREDRGVRGYGYTF,TGTGCCAGCAGGGAGGACAGGGGTGTACGGGGTTATGGCTACACCTTC
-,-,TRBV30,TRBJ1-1,CAWSVRRNTEAFF,TGTGCCTGGAGTGTACGGAGGAACACTGAAGCTTTCTTT
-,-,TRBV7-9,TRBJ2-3,CASSLVWVTGGDTQYF,TGTGCCAGCAGCTTAGTCTGGGTGACAGGTGGAGATACGCAGTATTTT
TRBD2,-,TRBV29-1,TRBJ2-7,CSVLLAGPYEQYF,TGCAGCGTTTTGCTAGCGGGGCCCTACGAGCAGTACTTC